This T cell receptor beta chain was captured in a study of vaccination and CD4 T cells after COVID-19. In the study overall: The authors gave control cultures a CEFX pool, an HIV-1 Nef pool, or no peptide.

Comment on this clonotype: Its antigen remains unidentified.

Treatment: roughly 11-day PBMC culture with coronavirus spike peptide pools or control peptides (ViraFEST assay). The V end was cut by 4 bases, the J end by 2 bases, with 15 bases between. The CDR3 spans 16 residues. Germline assignment: CDR1 SGHTA and CDR2 FQGNSA. The Oncomine TCR Beta short-read assay was applied to DNA of cultured CD4+ T cells. TCRdb analysed the PCR reads with MiXCR anew, one entry per CDR3 protein. Of roughly 18,000 distinct CDR3 sequences in the sample, about 39% were seen once. Study-level findings and limits: The researchers studied relatively few convalescent patients and omitted early post-infection timepoints.

J is TRBJ1-5 and V is TRBV7-2, with a tentative D call TRBD1 (5 bases). This TCR came from a human donor who had recovered from COVID-19. Sequences were obtained from CD4+ T cells from blood, cultured in vitro. The CDR3 DNA follows: TGTGCCAGCAGCTCGGCCGGAGGGGCTGGCAATCAGCCCCAGCATTTT. This sequence encodes CASSSAGGAGNQPQHF.